This TCR beta chain was recovered during a study of blood T cell repertoires in COVID-19. About the study: Samples of COVID-19 (acute and convalescent) were obtained from the United States, Italy and Spain.

The age range of participants was 18 to 89 years, with residence in about two dozen US areas. The germline V gene has CDR1 SEHNR and CDR2 FQNEAQ (reference sequence). The CDR3 totals 17 residues. Trimming took off 5 bases at V and 2 bases at J, with 16 bases between the two ends. TCRdb's copy holds only in-frame clones and misses some; the assay was immunoSEQ multiplex PCR. The sample includes a few hundred thousand clones, 85% to 90% seen only once; the top ten take around 1.1%. Source material: PBMCs or T cells enriched from blood (not recorded which). The clonotype originates from a man aged 25-45 years who had recovered from COVID-19. V gene TRBV7-9 combines with J gene TRBJ1-6, with D possibly matching TRBD1 (5 bases). CDR3 sequence (DNA): TGTGCCAGCAGCAAAGAGGGGTTAAACCCCTATAATTCACCCCTCCACTTT. This encodes CASSKEGLNPYNSPLHF.